This TCR beta chain emerged from a study of control samples from healthy donors and cancer patients. V lost 1 base and J lost 3, with 8 bases in between. CDR1 is SGHDT and CDR2 is YYEEEE in the germline V gene. The CDR3 is 15 amino acids. The table came from immunoSEQ multiplex PCR; TCRdb's copy has only in-frame clones and leaves some out. The table lists approximately 110,000 clones, approximately 90% of them singletons. Input material: blood. V usage is TRBV5-6 and J usage is TRBJ1-6, with D perhaps TRBD1 (5 bases). The origin of this receptor is a woman in her late teens or twenties in good health. This CDR3 is CASSLKGFYNSPLHF. The CDR3 bases are TGTGCCAGCAGCTTGAAGGGGTTCTATAATTCACCCCTCCACTTT.